Sequencing of this T cell receptor (beta chain) was carried out in a study of OX40 agonist ivuxolimab in advanced cancers. Study summary: Dose-escalation cases comprised hepatocellular carcinoma, melanoma, renal cell or head and neck cancer. Whole-study findings and limits: Relative to CD4+ cells, CD8+ T cells on average had more expanded clones.

Notes on this clone: Its antigen is not identified.

Sequenced by immunoSEQ multiplex PCR; TCRdb stores in-frame clones only, minus some. The repertoire includes 30,000 to 45,000 clones, 88% of them detected once, and about 4.2% sits in the top ten. The TCR originated in an adult with an advanced solid tumor such as melanoma, head and neck, liver or kidney cancer. Sequencing was performed on CD4+ or CD8+ T cells sorted from blood, taken in a trial of the OX40 agonist ivuxolimab.

CDR3 DNA sequence: TGCAGCGGGTCGTTAGCGGGAGGGATGACAGATACGCAGTATTTT. Translating gives CSGSLAGGMTDTQYF. V is TRBV29-1 and J is TRBJ2-3; 11 bases align to TRBD2. The CDR3 has 15 amino acids. Germline assignment: CDR1 SQVTM and CDR2 ANQGSEA. Trimming cost V 7 bases and J 3 bases; bases outside gene matches: 9.